The rows below give T cell receptor beta chains drawn from one sample of a study of regulatory T cells in long-lasting Graves disease. TCRdb re-derived calls from the multiplex PCR reads in MiXCR, one entry per CDR3 protein. The sample lists 540,000 or so distinct CDR3 sequences, roughly 12% seen once, with approximately 9.3% in the top ten. Separately, the same data were catalogued under a study of T cells in Graves' hyperthyroidism and ophthalmopathy.

The specimen was peripheral blood mononuclear cells (PBMCs), collected at new diagnosis, from a patient treated with antithyroid drugs. Receptors originate from a man aged 25 to 40 with Graves disease. Each CDR3 is given with its conserved first and last residue. The order of the fields is J gene, clone size, D gene, V gene, CDR3 DNA, CDR3 protein. D genes are given only for firm matches. The listing skips clone size in some rows; elsewhere it reads once, few, many or a size class.

j_call: TRBJ2-3
clone_size: -
d_call: TRBD2
v_call: TRBV7-2
cdr3_nt: TGTGCCAGCATTATGGGACTAGGGACGTCAAATTCGTATTTT
cdr3_aa: CASIMGLGTSNSYF

j_call: TRBJ2-7
clone_size: many
d_call: TRBD2
v_call: TRBV27
cdr3_nt: TGTGCCAGCAGTTTATGGGCTAGCGGGGCCCGGGAGCAGTACTTC
cdr3_aa: CASSLWASGAREQYF

j_call: TRBJ2-6
clone_size: few
d_call: -
v_call: TRBV9
cdr3_nt: TGTGCCAGCAGCGTAGAGGGTGGCATGCTCTCTGGGGCCAACGTCCTGACTTTC
cdr3_aa: CASSVEGGMLSGANVLTF

j_call: TRBJ2-7
clone_size: many
d_call: TRBD2
v_call: TRBV27
cdr3_nt: TGTGCCAGCAGTTTGGGGGGGACCTTGAGTAAGCAGTACTTC
cdr3_aa: CASSLGGTLSKQYF

j_call: TRBJ2-5
clone_size: few
d_call: -
v_call: TRBV20-1
cdr3_nt: TGCAGTGCTAGCCAGACAGAGACCCAGTACTTC
cdr3_aa: CSASQTETQYF

j_call: TRBJ2-5
clone_size: many
d_call: TRBD1
v_call: TRBV27
cdr3_nt: TGTGCCAGCAGTATCCGGACCGGGACAGGGGAAGAGACCCAGTACTTC
cdr3_aa: CASSIRTGTGEETQYF

j_call: TRBJ1-1
clone_size: many
d_call: TRBD1
v_call: TRBV20-1
cdr3_nt: TGCAGTGCCACAGGGGGCGACCCCAGCACTGAAGCTTTCTTT
cdr3_aa: CSATGGDPSTEAFF

j_call: TRBJ1-1
clone_size: many
d_call: -
v_call: TRBV18
cdr3_nt: TGTGCCAGCTCACCCTCCCTCCCCATGGGAGCTTTCTTT
cdr3_aa: CASSPSLPMGAFF

j_call: TRBJ1-5
clone_size: many
d_call: -
v_call: TRBV20-1
cdr3_nt: TGCAGTGCTACCCCGACAGGCAATAATCAGCCCCAGCATTTT
cdr3_aa: CSATPTGNNQPQHF

j_call: TRBJ1-6
clone_size: few
d_call: -
v_call: TRBV6-2/TRBV6-3
cdr3_nt: TGTGCCAGCAGACCCCTAAGCGGGGGATCACCCCTCCACTTT
cdr3_aa: CASRPLSGGSPLHF

j_call: TRBJ1-6
clone_size: -
d_call: -
v_call: TRBV20-1
cdr3_nt: TGCAGTGCTAGAGAGGGTCCTACCCTCCACTTT
cdr3_aa: CSAREGPTLHF

j_call: TRBJ2-5
clone_size: few
d_call: TRBD1
v_call: TRBV19
cdr3_nt: TGTGCCAGTAGTACCGGACAGGGGGCAGCAGAGACCCAGTACTTC
cdr3_aa: CASSTGQGAAETQYF

j_call: TRBJ2-2
clone_size: many
d_call: TRBD2
v_call: TRBV6-5
cdr3_nt: TGTGCCAGCAGTTCCGGACTAGCCTCAACCGGGGAGCTGTTTTTT
cdr3_aa: CASSSGLASTGELFF

j_call: TRBJ2-2
clone_size: -
d_call: -
v_call: TRBV4-1
cdr3_nt: TGCGCCAGCAGCCAAGTGTTTGGTAGAGGGGAGTTTGGCGGGGAGCTGTTTTTT
cdr3_aa: CASSQVFGRGEFGGELFF

j_call: TRBJ1-4
clone_size: many
d_call: TRBD1
v_call: TRBV18
cdr3_nt: TGTGCCAGCTCACCACCGAACAGGGGGCGTGAAAAACTGTTTTTT
cdr3_aa: CASSPPNRGREKLFF

j_call: TRBJ2-2
clone_size: many
d_call: TRBD1
v_call: TRBV7-2
cdr3_nt: TGTGCCAGCAGCTTGACCGGGACAGCCACCGGGGAGCTGTTTTTT
cdr3_aa: CASSLTGTATGELFF

j_call: TRBJ2-7
clone_size: many
d_call: TRBD1
v_call: TRBV7-2
cdr3_nt: TGTGCCAGCAGCTTAGCGTCCGGGACAGGGACCTACGAGCAGTACTTC
cdr3_aa: CASSLASGTGTYEQYF

j_call: TRBJ1-2
clone_size: many
d_call: -
v_call: TRBV6-1
cdr3_nt: TGTGCCAGCGAGGAGGGAGCTAACTATGGCTACACCTTC
cdr3_aa: CASEEGANYGYTF

j_call: TRBJ1-1
clone_size: many
d_call: -
v_call: TRBV7-9
cdr3_nt: TGTGCCAGCAGCTCCCTGGGGCGAGAAAACCGAATCGAGGCTTTCTTT
cdr3_aa: CASSSLGRENRIEAFF

j_call: TRBJ2-7
clone_size: many
d_call: TRBD2
v_call: TRBV19
cdr3_nt: TGTGCCAGTAACCCTGGGACTACGGGCGACGAGCAGTACTTC
cdr3_aa: CASNPGTTGDEQYF

j_call: TRBJ2-5
clone_size: -
d_call: TRBD2
v_call: TRBV3-1
cdr3_nt: TGTGCCAGCAGCCACCCAAAAGACCCGGGACTAGCTTCGGAGACCCAGTACTTC
cdr3_aa: CASSHPKDPGLASETQYF

j_call: TRBJ1-2
clone_size: many
d_call: -
v_call: TRBV12-3/TRBV12-4
cdr3_nt: TGTGCCAGCAGTTCCAACGGTGACGGGACACACTATGGCTACACCTTC
cdr3_aa: CASSSNGDGTHYGYTF

j_call: TRBJ2-5
clone_size: once
d_call: -
v_call: TRBV12-3/TRBV12-4
cdr3_nt: TGTGCCAGCAGTGACACAACTGGCGGGACGGAGACCCAGTACTTC
cdr3_aa: CASSDTTGGTETQYF

j_call: TRBJ2-6
clone_size: many
d_call: -
v_call: TRBV6-2/TRBV6-3
cdr3_nt: TGTGCCAGCAAGAAAGCGACAGTCTCTGGGGCCAACGTCCTGACTTTC
cdr3_aa: CASKKATVSGANVLTF

j_call: TRBJ1-4
clone_size: few
d_call: -
v_call: TRBV24-1
cdr3_nt: TGTGCCACCAGTGAAGACAGCTACGAAAAACTGTTTTTT
cdr3_aa: CATSEDSYEKLFF

j_call: TRBJ2-5
clone_size: many
d_call: -
v_call: TRBV7-9
cdr3_nt: TGTGCCAGCATGGATGGGGACCTGAAAGAGACCCAGTACTTC
cdr3_aa: CASMDGDLKETQYF

j_call: TRBJ2-3
clone_size: many
d_call: -
v_call: TRBV6-1
cdr3_nt: TGTGCCAGCAGGGAACACAGCACAGATACGCAGTATTTT
cdr3_aa: CASREHSTDTQYF

j_call: TRBJ2-7
clone_size: -
d_call: -
v_call: TRBV9
cdr3_nt: TGTGCCAGCAGCGTGGAGCAGGGACCTGGAGAGCAGTACTTC
cdr3_aa: CASSVEQGPGEQYF

j_call: TRBJ2-3
clone_size: -
d_call: TRBD2
v_call: TRBV10-3
cdr3_nt: TGTGCCATCAGTCCTTCGACCGGGACTAGCGGGAGAGGGGATACGCAGTATTTT
cdr3_aa: CAISPSTGTSGRGDTQYF

j_call: TRBJ2-3
clone_size: -
d_call: -
v_call: TRBV4-2
cdr3_nt: TGTGCCAGCAGCCAAGAACTACTCACAGATACGCAGTATTTT
cdr3_aa: CASSQELLTDTQYF

j_call: TRBJ2-3
clone_size: many
d_call: -
v_call: TRBV2
cdr3_nt: TGTGCCAGCAGGGGGGGCGCGGGAAGTGGTACGCAGTATTTT
cdr3_aa: CASRGGAGSGTQYF

j_call: TRBJ2-2
clone_size: few
d_call: -
v_call: TRBV11-2
cdr3_nt: TGTGCCAGCAGGGCCCAGGTTATCACCGGGGAGCTGTTTTTT
cdr3_aa: CASRAQVITGELFF

j_call: TRBJ1-6
clone_size: -
d_call: -
v_call: TRBV9
cdr3_nt: TGTGCCAGCAGCGTAGGGCCGAAGAATAATTCACCCCTCCACTTT
cdr3_aa: CASSVGPKNNSPLHF

j_call: TRBJ2-7
clone_size: many
d_call: -
v_call: TRBV27
cdr3_nt: TGTGCCAGCAGGGGCGTTAGCTCCTACGAGCAGTACTTC
cdr3_aa: CASRGVSSYEQYF

j_call: TRBJ2-4
clone_size: many
d_call: TRBD2
v_call: TRBV28
cdr3_nt: TGTGCCAGCAGTACCCCGGGAGAGGGGAGGGTGGACATTCAGTACTTC
cdr3_aa: CASSTPGEGRVDIQYF

j_call: TRBJ2-1
clone_size: many
d_call: TRBD1
v_call: TRBV7-9
cdr3_nt: TGTGCCAGCAGCCCCGGGGACAGGATTTTCAATGAGCAGTTCTTC
cdr3_aa: CASSPGDRIFNEQFF

j_call: TRBJ2-7
clone_size: -
d_call: TRBD2
v_call: TRBV3-1
cdr3_nt: TGTGCCAGCAGCCAGGGCACGGGACTAGCGGGACGCGAGCAGTACTTC
cdr3_aa: CASSQGTGLAGREQYF

j_call: TRBJ2-1
clone_size: many
d_call: -
v_call: TRBV6-2/TRBV6-3
cdr3_nt: TGTGCCAGCAGTTACTCGAGGCAATTCAATGAGCAGTTCTTC
cdr3_aa: CASSYSRQFNEQFF

j_call: TRBJ2-1
clone_size: many
d_call: -
v_call: TRBV6-2/TRBV6-3
cdr3_nt: TGTGCCAGCAGTTACTCGACCAATGAGCAGTTCTTC
cdr3_aa: CASSYSTNEQFF

j_call: TRBJ1-2
clone_size: few
d_call: -
v_call: TRBV20-1
cdr3_nt: TGCAGTGCGAGGGGGACGGACGCCAACTATGGCTACACCTTC
cdr3_aa: CSARGTDANYGYTF

j_call: TRBJ2-5
clone_size: many
d_call: -
v_call: TRBV24-1
cdr3_nt: TGTGCCACCTCGGGCGGCGGGTCTCAAGAGACCCAGTACTTC
cdr3_aa: CATSGGGSQETQYF

j_call: TRBJ2-5
clone_size: many
d_call: -
v_call: TRBV6-5
cdr3_nt: TGTGCCAGCAGTTACTCGGAGGGTCGGGAGACCCAGTACTTC
cdr3_aa: CASSYSEGRETQYF

j_call: TRBJ2-1
clone_size: many
d_call: -
v_call: TRBV29-1
cdr3_nt: TGCAGCGTTGAACAGGCTGACTCCACCCCCTACAATGAGCAGTTCTTC
cdr3_aa: CSVEQADSTPYNEQFF

j_call: TRBJ2-3
clone_size: -
d_call: TRBD2
v_call: TRBV5-1
cdr3_nt: TGCTCCAGTCCCGTCCGGGGACTAGCGGGGGGGGGCACAGATACGCAGTATTTT
cdr3_aa: CSSPVRGLAGGGTDTQYF